These T cell receptor beta chains were read from a single sample in a study of blood T cells in healthy people across ages. Each CDR3 protein gets one entry after TCRdb re-called the 5' RACE reads with MiXCR. There are over 1,200,000 distinct CDR3 sequences in the sample; approximately 63% occur only once, and 5.5% to 8% lies in the top ten. Specimen: blood. These receptors all stem from a man between 18 and 29 years old in good health. Both conserved end residues are trimmed from each CDR3. Clone size is stated in some rows and not others, as once, few, many or a class when expanded.

NA,TRBV13,TRBJ2-7,ASSAMGEQY
NA,TRBV20-1,TRBJ2-2,SARDRQTGGELF
few,TRBV4-1,TRBJ1-1,ASSLIPGANTEAF
NA,TRBV5-1,TRBJ2-3,ASNPVGGTDTQY
NA,TRBV29-1,TRBJ1-1,SVAGDATEAF
NA,TRBV7-7,TRBJ2-3,ASSLTETDTQY
NA,TRBV20-1,TRBJ2-7,SASRVGVGEQY
NA,TRBV7-9,NA,ASSLTAGVVREQY
NA,TRBV9,TRBJ2-3,ASSVEPQTRADTQY
NA,TRBV11-2,TRBJ2-7,ASSLSGQSPYEQY
NA,TRBV20-1,TRBJ2-7,SARPTSYYEQY
once,TRBV20-1,TRBJ1-3,SAQHGNTIY
NA,TRBV6-2/TRBV6-3,TRBJ2-7,ASSSTQSYEQY
few,TRBV4-1,TRBJ2-5,ASSHKPLAGVEEQY
NA,TRBV29-1,TRBJ1-4,SVGRGGREKLF
NA,TRBV7-9,TRBJ2-1,ASSPSGNYNEQF
few,TRBV27,TRBJ2-3,ASSLAGAADTQY
NA,TRBV6-6,TRBJ1-2,ASSYEDARSYT
NA,TRBV9,TRBJ1-1,ASSSGTGGEAEAF
NA,TRBV6-2/TRBV6-3,TRBJ2-1,ASSYSTPLATTYNEQF
NA,TRBV7-2,TRBJ1-2,ASSLVTGTNYGYT
few,TRBV6-5,TRBJ2-5,ASSYGLAKETQY